Below, 29 T cell receptor beta chains from the same sample are listed, as sequenced in a study of regulatory T cells. Amplification used 52 TRBV primers and 13 TRBJ primers. Assay used: immunoSEQ multiplex PCR; TCRdb lists only in-frame clones, some missing. The data show approximately 9,300 clones, over 70% seen once. Sequencing was carried out using CD8+ T cells sorted from blood. The receptors were gathered from a young adult with CD3G deficiency.

The chain joins TRBV28 to TRBJ1-5; D might be TRBD1 (6 bases). Trimming took off 2 bases at V and 1 base at J, with 15 bases between the two ends. Germline loops: CDR1 MDHEN, CDR2 SYDVKM. The CDR3 contains 17 residues. The CDR3 is CASSLGDNDWSNQPQHF. The CDR3 coding sequence is TGTGCCAGCAGTTTAGGGGACAACGATTGGAGCAATCAGCCCCAGCATTTT.

The V gene is TRBV28, the J gene TRBJ2-7; no clear D. Deletions cut 5 bases from V and 7 bases from J, with 21 bases between. This CDR3 spans 15 amino acids. Germline V gene sequence: CDR1 MDHEN, CDR2 SYDVKM. For the CDR3, the DNA is TGTGCCAGCAGTCCCCGGAGTTTACCCCCGAGGGAGCAGTACTTC. Translating it yields CASSPRSLPPREQYF.

The chain is built from TRBV28 and TRBJ2-7; possibly TRBD1 or TRBD2 for D (6 bases each). The CDR3 extends over 14 amino acids. V gave up 4 bases and J gave up 3 bases, with 13 bases separating them. Germline loops: CDR1 MDHEN, CDR2 SYDVKM. Written as DNA, the CDR3 is TGTGCCAGCAGTTGGGGGGCGGGGTGCTACGAGCAGTACTTC. It yields the protein CASSWGAGCYEQYF.

The J gene is TRBJ2-7, the V gene TRBV6-1; D is possibly TRBD1 or TRBD2 (5 bases each). V lost 8 bases and J lost 4, with 15 bases in between. Germline-derived CDR1 and CDR2 are MNHNS and SASEGT. The CDR3 is made up of 13 amino acids. The CDR3 DNA is TGTGCCAGCGCCGGGACCCCGGGATACGAGCAGTACTTC. This encodes CASAGTPGYEQYF.

This chain connects TRBV11-2 to TRBJ2-7, with 10 bases that match TRBD2. This CDR3 is 16 amino acids long. From germline, CDR1 is SGHAT and CDR2 FQNNGV. J gave up 6 bases and V 1 base, and 9 bases lay outside the gene matches. The CDR3 region has the DNA TGTGCCAGCAGCTTAGTGCTAGCGGGGGTCCCCCCCGAGCAGTACTTC. Protein sequence: CASSLVLAGVPPEQYF.

This clone was counted only a few times. This rearrangement joins TRBV7-8 to TRBJ2-1; 8 nucleotides agree with TRBD2. Per the germline V gene, CDR1 is SGHVS and CDR2 is FQNEAQ. The CDR3 sequence is 15 residues long. The junction had 11 bases not matched to a gene; V was cut back by 4 bases and J by 9 bases. The CDR3 region has the DNA TGTGCCAGCAGCTCCCGGACTAGCCCAGTGGGTGAGCAGTTCTTC. It yields the protein CASSSRTSPVGEQFF.

V gene TRBV5-1 combines with J gene TRBJ1-1; unclear D gene. The length of the CDR3 is 14 residues. Trimming removed 1 base at V and 7 bases at J, with 14 bases between. CDR1 and CDR2 (germline): SGHRS, YFSETQ. The DNA for the CDR3 is TGCGCCAGCAGCTTGATAGGGCTTGGTGGTGAAGCTTTCTTT. Translating it yields CASSLIGLGGEAFF.

V gene TRBV28 combines with J gene TRBJ1-1; D unresolved. This CDR3 has 16 residues. Looked up from germline, CDR1 is MDHEN and CDR2 is SYDVKM. V lost 3 bases to trimming and J lost 3 bases, with 17 bases between them. The CDR3 nucleotides read TGTGCCAGCAGTTTCTTTCGACGGCCCGGGGACACTGAAGCTTTCTTT. It yields the protein CASSFFRRPGDTEAFF.

The chain employs TRBV6-1 and TRBJ2-7; D may be TRBD1 or TRBD2 (7 bases each). The CDR3 length is 13 residues. The V gene lost 6 bases and the J gene lost 3 bases, with 12 bases spanning the gap. Germline CDR1 and CDR2: MNHNS and SASEGT. The CDR3: CASSPGGVYEQYF. DNA for the CDR3: TGTGCCAGCAGCCCAGGGGGGGTCTACGAGCAGTACTTC.

This chain joins TRBV6-1 and TRBJ1-5; D remains unclear. Germline CDR1 reads MNHNS; CDR2 reads SASEGT. V was shortened by 7 bases and J by 5 bases, with 12 bases between the two germline ends. There are 13 residues in the CDR3. CDR3 sequence reads: CASTSGVYQPQHF. The CDR3 DNA follows: TGTGCCAGCACCTCGGGAGTCTATCAGCCCCAGCATTTT.

The V call is TRBV7-2, the J call TRBJ2-1; 8 bases match TRBD2. Looked up from germline, CDR1 is SGHTA and CDR2 is FQGNSA. The CDR3 covers 13 residues. With V trimmed by 1 base and J by 9 bases, 2 bases remained unmatched. The CDR3 region has the DNA TGTGCCAGCAGCTTAGGTAGCGGGGTTGAGCAGTTCTTC. Protein: CASSLGSGVEQFF.

This chain joins TRBV27 and TRBJ1-1; TRBD1 might be the D (5 bases). The germline V gene has CDR1 MNHEY and CDR2 SMNVEV (reference sequence). Between the trimmed V and J ends, which lost 5 bases and 5 bases, there was a span of 12 bases. The CDR3 totals 13 residues. The chain's CDR3 is CASSIQVGTEAFF. For the CDR3, the DNA is TGTGCCAGCAGTATACAGGTGGGAACTGAAGCTTTCTTT.

This rearrangement joins TRBV21-1 to TRBJ2-7; the listed D gene, TRBD1, was not tested against the DNA. TRBV21-1 is tagged as a pseudogene. CDR3 size: 12 residues. CDR3 residues: CASNENLGVQYF. CDR3 DNA sequence: TGTGCCAGCAACGAAAATTTAGGGGTACAGTACTTC.

This chain joins TRBV6-6 and TRBJ1-1; the match to TRBD1 covers 12 bases. CDR1 MNHNY and CDR2 SVGAGI come from the germline V gene (reference sequence). The V and J ends lost 5 bases and 6 bases, in that order; junction bases with no gene match: 7. The CDR3 extends over 15 amino acids. This CDR3 reads CASSDPGQGAPEAFF. DNA of the CDR3: TGTGCCAGCAGTGATCCGGGACAGGGGGCCCCTGAAGCTTTCTTT.

The chain has TRBV19 and TRBJ1-5, with D possibly TRBD1 on 5 matching bases. Germline CDR1 reads LNHDA; CDR2 reads SQIVND (reference sequence). Trimming pared 7 bases from V and 3 bases from J, leaving 10 bases between. The CDR3 has 13 residues. DNA for the CDR3: TGTGCCAGTACCGGGGGATACAATCAGCCCCAGCATTTT. As protein: CASTGGYNQPQHF.

This chain links TRBV6-5 with TRBJ2-6, with D unresolved. Germline V lookup: CDR1 MNHEY, CDR2 SVGAGI. Trimming shortened V by 4 bases and J by 2 bases, and 6 bases separated the two germline ends. The CDR3 loop spans 14 amino acids. The CDR3 spells CASSLTAGANVLTF. DNA of the CDR3: TGTGCCAGCAGTTTAACAGCTGGGGCCAACGTCCTGACTTTC.

This clone appeared a single time. The chain uses TRBV7-6 and TRBJ1-6, with a weak D call TRBD1 (5 bases). Trimming took 9 bases from V and 3 from J, leaving 12 bases between them. Per germline, CDR1 SGHVS and CDR2 FNYEAQ. The CDR3 has 14 residues. The DNA of the CDR3 is TGTGCCAGTTCCGATGGGGGCTATAATTCACCCCTCCACTTT. Protein: CASSDGGYNSPLHF.

The chain carries TRBV7-3 and TRBJ2-7; either TRBD1 or TRBD2 may fit D (6 bases each). The CDR3 runs to 14 residues. Germline V lookup: CDR1 SGHTA, CDR2 FQGTGA. The ends were cut back, 8 bases at V and 5 bases at J, with 19 bases in the middle. Written as DNA, the CDR3 is TGTGCCAGCGGTCCTCAGGGGCGGAGGGACGAGCAGTACTTC. Amino acid sequence: CASGPQGRRDEQYF.

The CDR3 DNA follows: TGTGCCAGCACTGACGGGCTAGCGGGAGTCGAGCAGTACTTC. Its translation: CASTDGLAGVEQYF. The gene calls are TRBV28 and TRBJ2-7, with 10 bases matching TRBD2. The CDR3 loop spans 14 amino acids. V trimming: 7 bases; J trimming: 6 bases; junction bases outside the gene matches: 9. The germline CDR1 and CDR2 sequences are MDHEN and SYDVKM.

V usage is TRBV30 and J usage is TRBJ2-7; 7 nucleotides match TRBD1. Germline V CDR1 and CDR2: GTSNPN, SVGIG (reference sequence). The CDR3 has 13 residues. V gave up 0 bases and J gave up 5 bases; unmatched junction bases: 4. The CDR3 DNA follows: TGTGCCTGGAGTGTTACAGGGGCGAACGAGCAGTACTTC. This sequence encodes CAWSVTGANEQYF.

The chain links TRBV27 to TRBJ2-1; TRBD2 matches 9 bases. The CDR3 loop spans 16 amino acids. Germline V gene sequence: CDR1 MNHEY, CDR2 SMNVEV (reference sequence). V lost 7 bases and J lost 6; bases outside the gene matches: 13. The CDR3 coding sequence is TGTGCCAGCACCCTAGCGACTAGCGGATTTTTCAATGAGCAGTTCTTC. Protein product: CASTLATSGFFNEQFF.

The rearrangement links TRBV6-5 to TRBJ1-1; possibly TRBD1 for D (6 bases). From germline, CDR1 is MNHEY and CDR2 SVGAGI. Deletions cut 2 bases from V and 4 bases from J, with 8 bases between. The CDR3 length is 13 residues. The CDR3 loop reads CASSYAGATEAFF. CDR3 bases: TGTGCCAGCAGTTACGCAGGGGCCACTGAAGCTTTCTTT.

The count of this clone is one. The chain is built from TRBV6-1 and TRBJ1-1; weak D call: TRBD1 (5 bases). CDR1 MNHNS and CDR2 SASEGT come from the germline V gene. The CDR3 loop spans 15 amino acids. V lost 2 bases and J lost 0, with 10 bases in between. The CDR3 DNA reads as TGTGCCAGCAGTGAATCGTTCAGGGTGAACACTGAAGCTTTCTTT. Its translation: CASSESFRVNTEAFF.

The CDR3 nucleotides read TGTGCCAGCAGCTGGGCGGAGGGGAATGAGCAGTTCTTC. Translated: CASSWAEGNEQFF. The chain uses TRBV7-9 and TRBJ2-1; a weak D match, TRBD2 (6 bases). CDR3 length equals 13 residues. Deletions cut 4 bases from V and 7 bases from J, with 11 bases between. Germline V lookup: CDR1 SEHNR, CDR2 FQNEAQ (reference sequence). Drawing the rest from reference TRBV7-9 and TRBJ2-1, the complete variable domain is DTGVSQNPRHKITKRGQNVTFRCDPISEHNRLYWYRQTLGQGPEFLTYFQNEAQLEKSRLLSDRFSAERPKGSFSTLEIQRTEQGDSAMYLCASSWAEGNEQFFGPGTRLTVL.

CDR3 residues: CASSPGTSGATEQYF. Written as DNA, the CDR3 is TGTGCCAGTAGCCCCGGGACTAGCGGGGCCACCGAGCAGTACTTC. J is TRBJ2-7 and V is TRBV19, with 13 bases identical to TRBD2. CDR1 and CDR2 from the germline V gene are LNHDA and SQIVND (reference sequence). J was trimmed by 6 bases and V by 6 bases; bases with no gene match: 8. This CDR3 is built from 15 residues.

The V gene is TRBV5-1, the J gene TRBJ1-1; 8 nucleotides match TRBD1. Trimming at V came to 2 bases and at J to 7 bases, leaving 4 bases not matched to a gene. The CDR3 loop spans 13 amino acids. Germline V lookup: CDR1 SGHRS, CDR2 YFSETQ. The CDR3 reads CASSFGTGDEAFF. In nucleotides, the CDR3 is TGCGCCAGCAGCTTTGGGACAGGCGATGAAGCTTTCTTT.

The chain couples TRBV28 to TRBJ2-7; D unclear. The V end lost 5 bases, the J end lost 0 bases, and 14 bases lay between the germline ends. This CDR3 is 15 amino acids long. Germline assignment: CDR1 MDHEN and CDR2 SYDVKM. The CDR3 region has the DNA TGTGCCAGCAGTCCCCAAGGTGGATACTCCTACGAGCAGTACTTC. Protein: CASSPQGGYSYEQYF.

J is TRBJ2-2 and V is TRBV6-1, with TRBD1 matching 9 bases. The CDR3 is 17 residues long. Germline V CDR1 and CDR2: MNHNS, SASEGT. Trimming removed 3 bases from V and 6 bases from J; junction bases left unmatched: 11. CDR3 coding DNA: TGTGCCAGCAGTGATGTAGGGGGACAGGGTCATGCCGGGGAGCTGTTTTTT. Its translation: CASSDVGGQGHAGELFF.

This chain uses TRBV7-8 with TRBJ2-7; maybe TRBD2 (5 bases). This CDR3 comprises 15 residues. Germline V gene sequence: CDR1 SGHVS, CDR2 FQNEAQ. V lost 2 bases and J 5 bases, leaving 16 bases between the germline ends. This CDR3 reads CASSLTLGLAHEQYF. The CDR3 bases are TGTGCCAGCAGCTTAACTCTCGGGCTAGCCCACGAGCAGTACTTC.